The 12 T cell receptor beta chains given below trace back to one sample, sequenced in a study of T cells after yellow fever vaccination. TCRdb called the 5' RACE reads again in MiXCR, with one record for every CDR3 protein. The sample contains a few hundred thousand distinct CDR3 sequences, approximately 10% of which appear only once. This specimen was PBMCs, taken on the day of the first yellow fever vaccination. These receptors were taken from a man between 18 and 35 years old who received the YFV17D yellow fever vaccine.

This sequence joins TRBV7-6 and TRBJ1-6; D is perhaps TRBD1 (6 bases). Trimming removed 8 bases from V and 6 bases from J, with 11 bases in between. This CDR3 contains 13 residues. Germline CDR1 and CDR2: SGHVS and FNYEAQ. In DNA, the CDR3 is TGTGCCAGCGCCCAGGGGACTAATTCACCCCTCCACTTT. Its translation: CASAQGTNSPLHF.

This chain uses TRBV20-1 with TRBJ1-1; D not certain. This CDR3 is built from 13 residues. The germline V gene has CDR1 DFQATT and CDR2 SNEGSKA (reference sequence). The germline V and J ends were trimmed by 3 bases and 2 bases, with 10 bases remaining between them. CDR3 protein: CSASNSLNTEAFF. DNA for the CDR3: TGCAGTGCTAGTAATAGCTTAAACACTGAAGCTTTCTTT.

This chain connects TRBV7-2 to TRBJ2-5, with 9 bases matching TRBD2. With 1 base clipped from V and 9 bases from J, the junction kept 9 bases outside the gene matches. CDR1 is SGHTA and CDR2 is FQGNSA in the germline V gene. The length of the CDR3 is 15 residues. The CDR3 loop is CASSLEGGGEGSQYF. CDR3 DNA sequence: TGTGCCAGCAGCTTAGAAGGCGGGGGGGAGGGGTCCCAGTACTTC.

This clonotype appeared a few times. The chain joins TRBV7-9 to TRBJ2-3, with 11 bases aligning to TRBD2. Germline V gives CDR1 SEHNR, CDR2 FQNEAQ (reference sequence). This CDR3 has 17 residues. V was pared by 3 bases and J by 2 bases, with 7 bases of the junction left unmatched. The DNA of the CDR3 is TGTGCCAGCAGCTTTGGCTTGACTAGCGGGGACACAGATACGCAGTATTTT. It translates to CASSFGLTSGDTDTQYF.

This clonotype has only a few counts. The rearrangement joins TRBV2 to TRBJ2-2, with 9 bases fitting TRBD1. The CDR3 runs to 14 residues. Germline-derived CDR1 and CDR2 are SNHLY and FYNNEI. The V and J ends lost 5 bases and 5 bases, in that order; junction bases with no gene match: 3. For the CDR3, the DNA is TGTGCCAGCAGTCCGGACAGGGGAACCGGGGAGCTGTTTTTT. Protein product: CASSPDRGTGELFF.

The rearrangement joins TRBV29-1 to TRBJ2-2, with D uncertain. Germline CDR1 and CDR2: SQVTM and ANQGSEA. The CDR3 runs 15 residues. Trimming pared 5 bases from V and 5 bases from J, leaving 18 bases between. The CDR3 loop is CSVTGGPGVTGELFF. CDR3 sequence (DNA): TGCAGCGTTACCGGCGGACCTGGGGTAACCGGGGAGCTGTTTTTT.

J is TRBJ2-2 and V is TRBV5-5, with D perhaps matching TRBD1 or TRBD2 (5 bases each). Trimming cost V 4 bases and J 6 bases, with 19 bases left between them. Germline loops: CDR1 SGHKS, CDR2 YYEKEE (reference sequence). The CDR3 extends over 16 amino acids. The CDR3 spells CASSREGIGRAGELFF. DNA of the CDR3: TGTGCCAGCAGCCGCGAGGGGATCGGGCGGGCCGGGGAGCTGTTTTTT.

The genes are TRBV21-1 and TRBJ2-2; TRBD1, the D gene given by the table, was not confirmed from the DNA. TRBV21-1 is reported as a pseudogene. The CDR3 is made up of 16 amino acids. CDR3 region: CASSTDRGMNTGELFF. The CDR3 DNA is TGTGCCAGCAGCACTGACAGGGGGATGAACACCGGGGAGCTGTTTTTT.

The table lists this clonotype with a few counts. V and J are TRBV7-3 and TRBJ2-3; D could derive from TRBD1 or TRBD2 (5 bases each). The V gene lost 5 bases and the J gene lost 3 bases, with 12 bases spanning the gap. Germline V CDR1 and CDR2: SGHTA, FQGTGA. The CDR3 covers 14 residues. Here the CDR3 DNA reads TGTGCCAGCAGCCTATTGGGGGAAACAGATACGCAGTATTTT. Protein product: CASSLLGETDTQYF. Supplemented by reference TRBV7-3 and TRBJ2-3, the full variable domain reads GAGVSQTPSNKVTEKGKYVELRCDPISGHTALYWYRQSLGQGPEFLIYFQGTGAADDSGLPNDRFFAVRPEGSVSTLKIQRTERGDSAVYLCASSLLGETDTQYFGPGTRLTVL.

The genes are TRBV20-1 and TRBJ2-1; D call uncertain. Per the germline V gene, CDR1 is DFQATT and CDR2 is SNEGSKA (reference sequence). Trimming removed 6 bases at V and 0 bases at J, with 15 bases between. The CDR3 is 15 amino acids. CDR3 in DNA: TGCAGTGCCAAATCGTCCGGCCGCTCCTACAATGAGCAGTTCTTC. It translates to CSAKSSGRSYNEQFF.

The table lists this clonotype with a few counts. The V gene is TRBV20-1, the J gene TRBJ1-1; D gene ambiguous. V was shortened by 0 bases and J by 11 bases, with 10 bases between the two germline ends. The germline V gene encodes CDR1 DFQATT and CDR2 SNEGSKA (reference sequence). This CDR3 comprises 11 residues. Here the CDR3 reads CSARETIGAFF. CDR3 sequence (DNA): TGCAGTGCTAGAGAAACAATTGGGGCTTTCTTT.

This clonotype was counted a few times. The gene calls are TRBV7-9 and TRBJ2-1, with 7 bases fitting TRBD2. Unmatched junction bases numbered 3, after V lost 1 base and J lost 3 bases. In germline, CDR1 is SEHNR, CDR2 FQNEAQ (reference sequence). This CDR3 is built from 15 residues. The CDR3 spells CASSLELAYYNEQFF. The DNA of the CDR3 is TGTGCCAGCAGCTTAGAACTAGCGTACTACAATGAGCAGTTCTTC.